Listed below are T cell receptor beta chains from one sample, sequenced in a study of T cell repertoires in cytomegalovirus infection. MiXCR, run by TCRdb on the reads, gives a single entry per CDR3 protein. The sample gives 200,000 to 300,000 distinct CDR3 sequences, roughly 15% of which show up once; 8.5% to 9% is in the top ten. Material: PBMCs. These receptors were taken from a human donor in good health (CMV status not recorded). Some clones in this sample may be carry-over from other donors' samples. CDR3s include the opening cysteine and the closing phenylalanine or tryptophan. Fields, in order: D gene, clone size, J gene, V gene, CDR3 DNA, CDR3 protein. The D gene is left open where the match is weak. Some rows have no size entry. The others give once, few or many, or a class for an expanded clone.

-,many,TRBJ2-2,TRBV5-1,TGCGCCAGCAGCTTGGACGGGCAGACCCGGGAGCTGTTTTTT,CASSLDGQTRELFF
-,many,TRBJ2-2,TRBV28,TGTGCCAGCAGTTTCGCTGGGCAGGGGAATCTGGGGGAGCTGTTTTTT,CASSFAGQGNLGELFF
-,-,TRBJ1-2,TRBV5-1,TGCGCCAGCAGCTTTACAACGACGGCTAACTATGGCTACACCTTC,CASSFTTTANYGYTF
-,many,TRBJ2-7,TRBV7-6,TGTGCCAGCAGCTTGCCCGGACAGAGCTACGAGCAGTACTTC,CASSLPGQSYEQYF
TRBD1,few,TRBJ2-3,TRBV6-8,TGTGCCAGCAGTTATTCCCGGACAGGGGACACAGATACGCAGTATTTT,CASSYSRTGDTDTQYF
-,-,TRBJ2-2,TRBV7-3,TGTGCCAGCAGCTGGGTTTCGGACACCGATAACACCGGGGAGCTGTTTTTT,CASSWVSDTDNTGELFF
-,once,TRBJ1-1,TRBV20-1,TGCAGTGCTCTCACGCGCGGCACTGAAGCTTTCTTT,CSALTRGTEAFF
-,many,TRBJ1-1,TRBV7-8,TGTGCCAGCAGCTTAGGGTTGGTTATGAACACTGAAGCTTTCTTT,CASSLGLVMNTEAFF
TRBD2,large,TRBJ2-1,TRBV14,TGTGCCAGCAGCCCTACTTTAGCCCAACTAGCGGGGGGCAGTTATGAGCAGTTCTTC,CASSPTLAQLAGGSYEQFF
-,-,TRBJ1-5,TRBV18,TGTGCCAGCTCATCAAACAAAGAAACAGGCGACAATCAGCCCCAGCATTTT,CASSSNKETGDNQPQHF
-,few,TRBJ2-7,TRBV20-1,TGCAGTGCCAAACGGGCTTTGCTCGGGACCTACGAGCAGTACTTC,CSAKRALLGTYEQYF
TRBD2,many,TRBJ2-7,TRBV7-8,TGTGCCAGCAGCCCAAGGACTAGCGGGTACCCCTACGAGCAGTACTTC,CASSPRTSGYPYEQYF
-,many,TRBJ2-5,TRBV10-1,TGCGCCAGCAGTGAGTCAAAAACAGGGAGATGGGGCCAGTACTTC,CASSESKTGRWGQYF
TRBD1,-,TRBJ2-5,TRBV4-3,TGCGCCAGCAGCCAAAGGGACAGGGAGACCCAGTACTTC,CASSQRDRETQYF
TRBD2,once,TRBJ2-5,TRBV20-1,TGCAGTGGAGATAGCGGGGGGGGAGAGACCCAGTACTTC,CSGDSGGGETQYF
-,-,TRBJ2-2,TRBV20-1,TGCAGTGCCACTGCATCGGGCGGGGAGCTGTTTTTT,CSATASGGELFF
-,many,TRBJ1-1,TRBV7-2,TGTGCCAGCAGCTTAGTCGACCTTGAAGCTTTCTTT,CASSLVDLEAFF
-,-,TRBJ1-2,TRBV20-1,TGCAGTGCTAGAGATCCCGGGGGTAGGGGCTACACCTTC,CSARDPGGRGYTF
-,many,TRBJ1-1,TRBV12-3/TRBV12-4,TGTGCCAGCAGTCCTCACCCCGTATCTAACACTGAAGCTTTCTTT,CASSPHPVSNTEAFF
-,-,TRBJ2-1,TRBV5-6,TGTGCCAGCAGTGCCGTAGGGGGGTACAATGAGCAGTTCTTC,CASSAVGGYNEQFF
-,few,TRBJ1-1,TRBV18,TGTGCCAGCTCAGGTGGAACGAACACTGAAGCTTTCTTT,CASSGGTNTEAFF
TRBD1,-,TRBJ2-7,TRBV2,TGTGCCAGCAGAGACCCGGGACAGGGAAGCTCCTACGAGCAGTACTTC,CASRDPGQGSSYEQYF
-,-,TRBJ1-2,TRBV20-1,TGCAGTGCTAGAGATCGGAACCTAGTAGGCTACACCTTC,CSARDRNLVGYTF
-,few,TRBJ1-1,TRBV6-6,TGTGCCAGCAGTTACTCTGCAGGGGATGGGACTGAAGCTTTCTTT,CASSYSAGDGTEAFF
TRBD1,-,TRBJ2-1,TRBV19,TGTGCCAGTAGTGGGACAGGGGGCAGAGCGGATGAGCAGTTCTTC,CASSGTGGRADEQFF
-,many,TRBJ1-2,TRBV7-2,TGTGCCAGCAGCTTATTTGGGGGCGAAGGAGGCTACACCTTC,CASSLFGGEGGYTF
TRBD1,few,TRBJ2-3,TRBV19,TGTGCCAGTAGTGGCAGGACAGGGCGCGCAGATACGCAGTATTTT,CASSGRTGRADTQYF
-,once,TRBJ2-7,TRBV2,TGTGCCAGCAGACCCCAGGGGATTTACGAGCAGTACTTC,CASRPQGIYEQYF
-,few,TRBJ1-2,TRBV29-1,TGCAGCGTTGGGGGTCTAGAGGGCTACACCTTC,CSVGGLEGYTF
TRBD2,-,TRBJ2-1,TRBV5-4,TGTGCCAGCAGCTTGGATAGGGCTAGCGGGATGAATGAGCAGTTCTTC,CASSLDRASGMNEQFF
-,many,TRBJ2-1,TRBV12-3/TRBV12-4,TGTGCCAGCAGGGAGGGCACGTACAATGAGCAGTTCTTC,CASREGTYNEQFF
TRBD1,-,TRBJ1-2,TRBV18,TGTGCCAGCTCACCAGATCTAGTCAGGGGGAAGAATGGCTACACCTTC,CASSPDLVRGKNGYTF
-,few,TRBJ2-7,TRBV6-2/TRBV6-3,TGTGCCAGCAGCCGGGACCACCCTTACTCCTACGAGCAGTACTTC,CASSRDHPYSYEQYF
-,-,TRBJ1-2,TRBV12-3/TRBV12-4,TGTGCCAGCAGTTCCCGGGAGCACTATGGCTACACCTTC,CASSSREHYGYTF
-,few,TRBJ1-5,TRBV19,TGTGCCAGTAGCAATAATCAGCCCCAGCATTTT,CASSNNQPQHF
-,few,TRBJ2-5,TRBV7-8,TGTGCCAGCATCACCGGAAACGGCCCCCCCGAGACCCAGTACTTC,CASITGNGPPETQYF
TRBD1,many,TRBJ1-1,TRBV7-2,TGTGCCAGCAGATATACAGGGGGAAAGAACACTGAAGCTTTCTTT,CASRYTGGKNTEAFF
TRBD2,-,TRBJ2-7,TRBV6-2/TRBV6-3,TGTGCCAGCAGTTCACCGACTAGCGGGAGGGGCGAGCAGTACTTC,CASSSPTSGRGEQYF